This T cell receptor (beta chain) was captured in a study of glioma-infiltrating T cells after dendritic cell vaccination (dated by TCRdb to the mid-2010s). With respect to the entire study: The cohort included some 15 glioblastoma patients drawn from Phase I and II dendritic cell vaccination trials, of whom 9 were newly diagnosed and 6 had recurrent disease. In glioblastoma patients vaccinated with dendritic cells, deep sequencing of TCR beta CDR3 regions served to measure tumor-infiltrating lymphocyte content and to compare repertoires between tumor and blood. The vaccine consisted of monocyte-derived dendritic cells cultured roughly 7 days with IL-4 and GM-CSF, then pulsed overnight with autologous tumor lysate. Patients received autologous tumor lysate-pulsed dendritic cell vaccination between about 2002 and 2013. Each patient got three intradermal injections of the dendritic cell vaccine, spaced at biweekly intervals, in the arm below the axilla. TCR sequencing metrics, including TIL content and tumor-blood repertoire overlap, were correlated with survival after dendritic cell vaccination.

The research as a whole found: The response model built on TCR overlap across three groups was characterized as speculative, with prospective validation still needed. TCR clonality showed no direct relationship with survival, which suggests that a diverse polyclonal response may be important. The cohort was small and heterogeneous, and full blood and tumor sets were available for few patients, with initial-recurrent tumor pairs available for even fewer patients. After dendritic cell vaccination, a higher estimated pretreatment TIL content predicted longer time to progression and longer overall survival.

This clone occurred a few times. The clone's antigen remains unknown. No qualities accompany the bases; no much larger clone lies one base away. TCRB CDR3 regions were amplified from about 1.9 ug genomic DNA, or all available DNA if less, using the immunoSEQ assay. The multiplex PCR employed 60 forward primers targeting TCR V beta segments and 13 reverse primers targeting J beta segments. Synthetic control templates were spiked into each sample at limiting dilution to estimate reads per starting template. The Illumina HiSeq System generated sequencing reads of 87 bp. The paper's processing steps were these. To remove PCR and sequencing errors, closely related sequences were merged with a nearest neighbor algorithm. TCR overlap was defined as the percentage of unique tumor TCR beta sequences that were also found in the peripheral blood of the same patient. Sourced from immuneACCESS, this table was stored by TCRdb with only in-frame sequences that have V and J called. A share of the clones is absent; for the studies checked, an unresolved V gene accounts for under half, and the remainder has no known explanation. The D gene and trimming were derived from the DNA, and the V and J assignments and clone size from that table. The sample contains roughly 100,000 clones, about 90% of them found a single time. The top ten constitute approximately 2.7% of the sample.

The CDR3 runs 12 amino acids, cysteine and phenylalanine included. Here the CDR3 DNA is all that survives: 36 bases in frame from base 1. Relative to germline, V is missing 5 bases and J is missing 6 bases, with 3 bases of the junction outside any gene match. The germline V gene (reference sequence) gives CDR1 as SEHNR and CDR2 as FQNEAQ. The meaning of the sample's time point label: after dendritic cell vaccination, including at tumor progression/relapse. Selection of patients required sufficient residual fresh-frozen tumor tissue and over two years of available survival data. An isocitrate dehydrogenase mutation was not carried by any of the glioblastoma patients, although molecular status was otherwise variable. PBMC were collected before vaccination, two weeks after the third vaccination, and at tumor progression when it occurred. Genomic DNA was extracted with the Qiagen DNeasy Blood extraction Kit.

Recombination connected TRBV7-9 to TRBJ1-1, with TRBD1 matching 7 junction bases. The sequence derives from a human donor with glioblastoma. The specimen comprised blood, sampled after dendritic cell vaccination. The DNA reads TGTGCCAGCAGCGAAACAGGGGCTGAAGCTTTCTTT. This sequence encodes CASSETGAEAFF.